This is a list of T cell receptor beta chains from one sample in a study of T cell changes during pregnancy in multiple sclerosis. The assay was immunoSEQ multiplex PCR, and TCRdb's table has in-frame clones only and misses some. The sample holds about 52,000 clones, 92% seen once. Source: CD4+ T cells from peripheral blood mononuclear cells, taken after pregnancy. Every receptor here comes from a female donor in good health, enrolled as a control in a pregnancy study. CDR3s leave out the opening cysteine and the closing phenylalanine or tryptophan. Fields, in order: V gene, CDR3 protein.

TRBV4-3	ASSQRLAGAPF
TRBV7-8	ASRHNRESYEQY
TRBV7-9	ASSLPKLAGGQETQY
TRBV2	ASSGTWATYEQY
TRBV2	ASRAPAGGTGELF
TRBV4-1	ASSQELFGSRNQPQH
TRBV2	ASSGGQGRTEAF
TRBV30	AWSEQFNQPQH
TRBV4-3	ASSQDNRGSPLH
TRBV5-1	ASRRGGYLNTEAF
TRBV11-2	ASSLRVLTEAF
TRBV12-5	ASAGSQETQY
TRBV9	ASSVEGRTSGGYEQF
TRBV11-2	ASKDRGDGYT
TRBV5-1	ASSLHQNTEAF
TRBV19	ASSTGDRDVDEQF
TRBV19	ASSRQASNTGELF